These 14 T cell receptor beta chains share one sample of origin, sequenced in a study of blood T cell repertoires in COVID-19. Clones were sequenced by immunoSEQ multiplex PCR, and TCRdb holds only the in-frame ones, with some missing. The sample includes around 470,000 clones, less than 95% of them seen just once. The sample taken for sequencing was PBMCs or T cells enriched from blood (not recorded which). Receptors originate from a man aged 18 to 30 who had recovered from COVID-19.

V is TRBV30 and J is TRBJ1-4, with a weak D call TRBD1 (6 bases). CDR1 GTSNPN and CDR2 SVGIG come from the germline V gene (reference sequence). The V and J ends lost 4 bases and 10 bases respectively, with 16 bases between them. The CDR3 contains 13 residues. In DNA form, the CDR3 reads TGTGCCTGGAACGGGGGGCTGATGGGAAAACTGTTTTTT. Protein product: CAWNGGLMGKLFF.

The rearrangement uses TRBV28 and TRBJ1-5, with D perhaps TRBD1 (5 bases). The germline V gene encodes CDR1 MDHEN and CDR2 SYDVKM. V dropped 5 bases and J dropped 6 bases, with 14 bases sitting between them. This CDR3 is 14 amino acids long. The CDR3 loop is CASSTRQKAQPQHF. The DNA for the CDR3 is TGTGCCAGCAGTACCCGACAGAAGGCTCAGCCCCAGCATTTT.

The chain recombines TRBV6-5 with TRBJ2-7; a weak D match, TRBD2 (6 bases). The CDR3 is 15 residues long. With 0 bases removed from V and 2 bases from J, the gap between germline ends came to 11 bases. Germline V gene data show CDR1 as MNHEY and CDR2 as SVGAGI. CDR3 DNA sequence: TGTGCCAGCAGTTACTCGAACCAGCGGGCCTACGAGCAGTACTTC. It codes for CASSYSNQRAYEQYF.

The chain couples TRBV2 to TRBJ1-6, with D maybe TRBD1 (6 bases). The CDR3 loop spans 14 amino acids. V shed 5 bases and J shed 10 bases, with 15 bases lying between them. Germline V gene lookup returns CDR1 SNHLY and CDR2 FYNNEI. CDR3 coding DNA: TGTGCCAGCAGTAGAGACAGGTCGGACTCACCCCTCCACTTT. This gives the protein CASSRDRSDSPLHF.

The rearrangement uses TRBV27 and TRBJ2-1, with 11 bases lining up with TRBD2. The CDR3 sequence is 15 residues long. CDR1 is MNHEY and CDR2 is SMNVEV in the germline V gene (reference sequence). The junction had 6 bases not matched to a gene; V was cut back by 4 bases and J by 7 bases. In DNA, the CDR3 is TGTGCCAGCAGTTCGTTACTAGCGGGAGCAAATGAGCAGTTCTTC. Translated, it gives CASSSLLAGANEQFF.

V is TRBV29-1 and J is TRBJ1-2, with 7 bases lining up with TRBD1. V trimming: 4 bases; J trimming: 13 bases; junction bases outside the gene matches: 9. This CDR3 has 11 amino acids. CDR1 SQVTM and CDR2 ANQGSEA come from the germline V gene. CDR3 loop: CSVGQGGAFTF. The CDR3 DNA is TGCAGCGTTGGACAGGGCGGAGCCTTCACCTTC.

The rearrangement joins TRBV4-1 to TRBJ1-1; maybe TRBD1 (5 bases). CDR1 MGHRA and CDR2 YSYEKL come from the germline V gene. V was cut by 0 bases and J by 4 bases, with 15 bases left in between. The CDR3 extends over 16 amino acids. CDR3 sequence (DNA): TGCGCCAGCAGCCAAGACCAGTCAGGGCAGTTCACTGAAGCTTTCTTT. As protein: CASSQDQSGQFTEAFF.

The chain carries TRBV7-9 and TRBJ1-6; TRBD1 is a possible D gene (5 bases). The CDR3 totals 18 residues. V was cut by 2 bases and J by 7 bases, with 21 bases left in between. Germline loops: CDR1 SEHNR, CDR2 FQNEAQ (reference sequence). The CDR3 is CASSLLWQGRPSNSPLHF. The DNA for the CDR3 is TGTGCCAGCAGCTTACTTTGGCAGGGCCGACCTTCCAATTCACCCCTCCACTTT.

The genes are TRBV2 and TRBJ2-7; maybe TRBD1 (5 bases). Germline loops: CDR1 SNHLY, CDR2 FYNNEI. V gave up 6 bases and J gave up 0 bases, with 15 bases separating them. The CDR3 has 15 amino acids. CDR3 sequence (DNA): TGTGCCAGCAGACTCAGTCACCAGGGCTCCTACGAGCAGTACTTC. Translating gives CASRLSHQGSYEQYF.

The chain has TRBV5-1 and TRBJ2-1; 10 nucleotides align to TRBD1. Trimming cost V 4 bases and J 9 bases; bases outside gene matches: 7. In germline, CDR1 is SGHRS, CDR2 YFSETQ. The CDR3 has 14 amino acids. CDR3 in amino acids: CASSQGQGVGEQFF. The CDR3 DNA follows: TGCGCCAGCAGCCAAGGACAGGGGGTTGGTGAGCAGTTCTTC.

The chain employs TRBV2 and TRBJ2-7; 7 bases fit TRBD1. V lost 8 bases to trimming and J lost 2 bases; unmatched junction nucleotides: 9. Per germline, CDR1 SNHLY and CDR2 FYNNEI. The CDR3 is made up of 14 amino acids. CDR3: CASERQGWTYEQYF. The CDR3 DNA reads TGTGCCAGCGAACGACAGGGTTGGACCTACGAGCAGTACTTC.

The gene calls are TRBV5-3 and TRBJ1-2, with TRBD1 matching over 8 bases. TRBV5-3 falls under the ORF class, with uncertain function. This CDR3 spans 15 amino acids. Trimming took 5 bases from V and 3 from J; bases not matched to a gene: 9. The CDR3 DNA sequence: TGTGCCAGAAGAATAGACAGGGGAACGGACTATGGCTACACCTTC. As protein: CARRIDRGTDYGYTF.

The chain uses TRBV3-1 (or the pseudogene TRBV3-2) and TRBJ1-6, with 7 bases lining up with TRBD1. J gave up 3 bases and V 3 bases, and 5 bases lay outside the gene matches. CDR3 length: 16 residues. CDR1 and CDR2 from the germline V gene are LGHDT and YNNKEL (reference sequence). In nucleotides, the CDR3 is TGTGCCAGCAGCCAGAGACAGGGCCTCTATAATTCACCCCTCCACTTT. This encodes CASSQRQGLYNSPLHF.

The gene calls are TRBV6-5 and TRBJ1-3; the match to TRBD1 covers 9 bases. The germline gives CDR1 MNHEY, CDR2 SVGAGI. V gave up 7 bases and J gave up 3 bases; unmatched junction bases: 4. The CDR3 extends over 14 amino acids. The CDR3 sequence: CASTRTGDGNTIYF. The CDR3 DNA follows: TGTGCCAGCACCCGGACAGGGGATGGAAACACCATATATTTT.